These T cell receptor beta chains were read from a single sample in a study of prognosis after radiotherapy for stage I lung cancer. TCRdb re-analysed the multiplex PCR reads in MiXCR, keeping a single row per CDR3 protein. The sample yields under 35,000 distinct CDR3 sequences, around 43% seen once. Sequenced material: PBMCs, taken before or after stereotactic body radiation therapy (not recorded which). These receptors were obtained from a donor aged 50 or older with non-small cell lung cancer. The CDR3 runs from the conserved cysteine through the conserved F or W. Fields, in order: D gene, J gene, V gene, clone size, CDR3 protein, CDR3 DNA. The D gene is left open where the match is weak. Each size is once, few or many counts, or a class when the clone is expanded.

>.|TRBJ2-7|TRBV20-1|medium-sized
CSADDAYEQYF
TGCAGTGCCGACGACGCCTACGAGCAGTACTTC
>.|TRBJ2-3|TRBV24-1|medium-sized
CATGGTDTDTQYF
TGTGCCACCGGCGGGACCGACACAGATACGCAGTATTTT
>TRBD2|TRBJ2-5|TRBV6-2/TRBV6-3|many
CASRRGTSGPQYF
TGTGCCAGCAGACGCGGGACTAGCGGCCCCCAGTACTTC